One sample yielded the 17 T cell receptor beta chains listed below, sequenced in a study of cytomegalovirus exposure and HLA in healthy donors. PCR was performed using 60 Vbeta and 13 Jbeta primers. The data were produced by immunoSEQ multiplex PCR, yet TCRdb's version contains in-frame clones alone and is incomplete. The sample spans around 100,000 clones; the ten largest clones claim less than 4.5%. The sample taken for sequencing was PBMCs. The receptors come from a man in his forties in good health and CMV-seronegative.

This sequence joins TRBV28 and TRBJ1-2, with TRBD1 as a possible D gene (5 bases). The V gene's germline CDR1 is MDHEN and CDR2 SYDVKM. Trimming took 3 bases from V and 1 from J, leaving 15 bases between them. This CDR3 comprises 16 residues. The CDR3, as DNA: TGTGCCAGCAGTTTCCGACTTCGAGACAGTAACTATGGCTACACCTTC. Amino acid sequence: CASSFRLRDSNYGYTF.

The CDR3 loop reads CASSISPGQTQYF. The CDR3 coding sequence is TGTGCCAGCAGCATTTCCCCGGGTCAGACCCAGTACTTC. The gene calls are TRBV27 and TRBJ2-5; D not certain. The CDR3 is 13 residues long. Germline loops: CDR1 MNHEY, CDR2 SMNVEV (reference sequence). The V and J ends lost 6 bases and 6 bases respectively, with 14 bases between them.

The V and J genes are TRBV7-2 and TRBJ2-2, with 10 bases that match TRBD2. The trim removed 3 bases at V and 6 bases at J, leaving 7 bases unmatched. CDR1 and CDR2 from the germline V gene are SGHTA and FQGNSA. This CDR3 has 16 residues. CDR3 nucleotide sequence: TGTGCCAGCAGCTTGGCTAGCGGGAGTTTCCCCGGGGAGCTGTTTTTT. Protein: CASSLASGSFPGELFF.

J is TRBJ2-1 and V is TRBV2; TRBD2 matches at 12 bases. The CDR3 has 16 amino acids. V gave up 3 bases and J gave up 7 bases; unmatched junction bases: 7. In germline, CDR1 is SNHLY, CDR2 FYNNEI. The CDR3 DNA sequence: TGTGCCAGCAGTGATTGGGCTAGCGGGAGGGAAAATGAGCAGTTCTTC. Its translation: CASSDWASGRENEQFF.

The chain is built from TRBV4-1 and TRBJ2-4; TRBD2 aligns across 10 bases. This CDR3 spans 16 amino acids. Germline CDR1 MGHRA, CDR2 YSYEKL. Losses at the gene ends were 0 bases for V and 2 bases for J; bases not matched to a gene: 1. The chain's CDR3 is CASSQELAGPKNIQYF. The CDR3, as DNA: TGCGCCAGCAGCCAAGAACTAGCGGGACCCAAAAACATTCAGTACTTC.

This chain connects TRBV11-2 to TRBJ2-3; possibly TRBD2 for D (6 bases). Between the trimmed V and J ends, which lost 3 bases and 4 bases, there was a span of 11 bases. In germline, CDR1 is SGHAT, CDR2 FQNNGV. This CDR3 has 14 residues. The CDR3 coding sequence is TGTGCCAGCAGCTTGGACTATGGACCAGATACGCAGTATTTT. This translates into CASSLDYGPDTQYF.

The gene calls are TRBV28 and TRBJ2-2, with 8 bases lining up with TRBD1. The V gene end was trimmed by 3 bases and the J gene end by 5 bases; junction bases not matched to a gene: 5. Germline V lookup: CDR1 MDHEN, CDR2 SYDVKM. CDR3 size: 15 residues. The CDR3, as DNA: TGTGCCAGCAGTTTGGGGACAGGAGTTACCGGGGAGCTGTTTTTT. It encodes CASSLGTGVTGELFF.

The J gene is TRBJ2-4, the V gene TRBV28; tentative D call: TRBD1 (5 bases). The CDR3 is 12 amino acids. Trimming removed 6 bases from V and 9 bases from J, with 12 bases in between. The germline CDR1 and CDR2 sequences are MDHEN and SYDVKM. CDR3 protein: CASSLSGIIQYF. In DNA form, the CDR3 reads TGTGCCAGCAGCCTGTCAGGGATCATTCAGTACTTC.

The chain links TRBV5-1 to TRBJ2-3; TRBD2 matches 7 bases. The CDR3 is 14 residues long. The V segment lost 3 bases and the J segment 5 bases; nucleotides outside the gene matches: 6. CDR1 and CDR2 (germline): SGHRS, YFSETQ. As DNA, the CDR3 is TGCGCCAGCAGCTCCTTGGGGGGGGGAGATACGCAGTATTTT. Encoded protein: CASSSLGGGDTQYF.

This chain uses TRBV2 with TRBJ1-4, with TRBD1 as a possible D gene (6 bases). The CDR3 sequence is 15 residues long. Trimming removed 6 bases at V and 0 bases at J, with 11 bases between. The V gene's germline CDR1 is SNHLY and CDR2 FYNNEI. CDR3 residues: CASRDRYATNEKLFF. The CDR3 DNA sequence: TGTGCCAGCAGGGACAGATATGCAACTAATGAAAAACTGTTTTTT.

CDR3 DNA: TGTGCCAGCTCACCATCGACAGCGGGACTAGCGGGAACCGGGGAGCTGTTTTTT. It is translated as CASSPSTAGLAGTGELFF. The chain has TRBV18 and TRBJ2-2, with TRBD2 matching over 13 bases. Germline-derived CDR1 and CDR2 are KGHSH and LQKENI. This CDR3 contains 18 residues. Germline trimming cut 2 bases from V and 5 bases from J; bases unmatched to any gene: 8.

This chain connects TRBV19 to TRBJ1-2, with D perhaps TRBD1 (6 bases). Germline CDR1 LNHDA, CDR2 SQIVND (reference sequence). V shed 3 bases and J shed 5 bases, with 7 bases lying between them. This CDR3 spans 12 amino acids. The CDR3 is CASSIRGYGYTF. The CDR3 DNA reads TGTGCCAGTAGTATCAGGGGTTATGGCTACACCTTC.

The V and J genes are TRBV18 and TRBJ1-2; D is unclear. The V and J ends lost 0 bases and 4 bases respectively, with 9 bases between them. The CDR3 sequence is 14 residues long. Germline V gives CDR1 KGHSH, CDR2 LQKENI. CDR3 loop: CASSPPVLAYGYTF. The DNA of the CDR3 is TGTGCCAGCTCACCACCCGTCCTAGCCTATGGCTACACCTTC.

The chain carries TRBV10-1 and TRBJ1-1; 7 nucleotides align to TRBD1. This CDR3 has 14 amino acids. Trimming removed 5 bases from V and 3 bases from J; junction bases left unmatched: 6. CDR1 is WNHNN, CDR2 SYGVQD, per germline (reference sequence). The CDR3 coding sequence is TGCGCCAGCAGTTCAACTACAGGGGACACTGAAGCTTTCTTT. It codes for CASSSTTGDTEAFF.

The chain has TRBV6-5 and TRBJ2-7; tentative D call: TRBD1 (5 bases). Germline lookup yields CDR1 MNHEY and CDR2 SVGAGI. The V end lost 6 bases, the J end lost 3 bases, and 18 bases lay between the germline ends. The CDR3 has 15 residues. CDR3 sequence: CASSFTRQTNYEQYF. CDR3 bases: TGTGCCAGCAGCTTCACCCGACAGACCAACTACGAGCAGTACTTC.

This sequence joins TRBV5-4 and TRBJ1-5; D gene unclear. V was shortened by 0 bases and J by 7 bases, with 8 bases between the two germline ends. CDR3 size: 13 residues. Germline lookup yields CDR1 SGHNT and CDR2 YYREEE (reference sequence). CDR3 bases: TGTGCCAGCAGCTTGGGTCTGGGCCAGCCCCAGCATTTT. It specifies CASSLGLGQPQHF.

The chain is built from TRBV18 and TRBJ1-1, with D unclear. Germline V gives CDR1 KGHSH, CDR2 LQKENI. Trimming shortened V by 5 bases and J by 1 base, and 11 bases separated the two germline ends. The CDR3 extends over 14 amino acids. CDR3 in DNA: TGTGCCAGCTCATATGGACGGGGGAACACTGAAGCTTTCTTT. Encoded protein: CASSYGRGNTEAFF. The variable domain in full, completed from reference TRBV18 and TRBJ1-1, reads NAGVMQNPRHLVRRRGQEARLRCSPMKGHSHVYWYRQLPEEGLKFMVYLQKENIIDESGMPKERFSAEFPKEGPSILRIQQVVRGDSAAYFCASSYGRGNTEAFFGQGTRLTVV.